This TCR beta chain is from a study of naive and memory T cell subsets. General study findings and limits: Especially in CD8 cells, naive repertoires contained a few larger clonotypes, possibly CD45RA-re-expressing memory cells.

On this clonotype: The antigen remains undetermined.

V dropped 3 bases and J dropped 2 bases, with 27 bases sitting between them. The CDR3 consists of 20 residues. Per germline, CDR1 MNHEY and CDR2 SMNVEV (reference sequence). The beta constant-region primer was an equimolar mix of two oligonucleotides covering TRBC1 and TRBC2. The ligated cDNA underwent four PCR rounds using SP2 and nested alpha and beta constant-region primers. TCRdb independently ran MiXCR on the UMI-ligation and nested PCR reads; one entry per CDR3 protein. Of 140,000 to 150,000 distinct CDR3 sequences in the sample, under 25% were seen once. This rearrangement joins TRBV27 to TRBJ2-3, with TRBD2 as a possible D gene (6 bases). The sample taken for sequencing was naive CD4+ T cells from blood. This receptor was taken from a human donor in good health. The CDR3 protein is CASSFIPPSASVLFTDTQYF. CDR3 DNA sequence: TGTGCCAGCAGTTTCATCCCTCCATCGGCTAGCGTGTTGTTCACAGATACGCAGTATTTT.